A single sample is the source of the 10 T cell receptor beta chains below, sequenced in a study of OX40 agonist ivuxolimab in advanced cancers. The protocol was immunoSEQ multiplex PCR, while the TCRdb copy is restricted to in-frame clones and leaves out a portion. The sample carries roughly 60,000 clones, roughly 85% recorded once. The sequenced sample was CD4+ or CD8+ T cells sorted from blood, obtained in a trial of the OX40 agonist ivuxolimab. All receptors derive from an adult with an advanced solid tumor such as melanoma, head and neck, liver or kidney cancer.

The genes are TRBV10-1 and TRBJ2-1, with TRBD2 as a possible D gene (9 bases). With 10 bases removed from V and 3 bases from J, the gap between germline ends came to 28 bases. The CDR3 extends over 18 amino acids. Germline V lookup: CDR1 WNHNN, CDR2 SYGVQD (reference sequence). CDR3 in amino acids: CATKNRGGLAEDYNEQFF. DNA of the CDR3: TGCGCCACCAAAAACAGGGGGGGACTAGCAGAGGACTACAATGAGCAGTTCTTC.

The V gene is TRBV14, the J gene TRBJ2-3; TRBD2 aligns across 14 bases. The CDR3 contains 16 residues. CDR1 SGHDN and CDR2 FVKESK come from the germline V gene. V was clipped by 4 bases and J by 5 bases; unmatched bases: 5. CDR3: CASSLGTSGSGDTQYF. In DNA, the CDR3 is TGTGCCAGCAGCCTTGGGACTAGCGGGAGTGGAGATACGCAGTATTTT.

This clone was counted between two and nine times. This rearrangement joins TRBV6-4 to TRBJ2-1; TRBD2 matches 9 bases. V lost 4 bases and J lost 4; bases outside the gene matches: 5. The germline CDR1 and CDR2 sequences are MRHNA and SNTAGT. The CDR3 consists of 15 residues. The CDR3 DNA reads TGTGCCAGCAGTGCTTCACTAGCGGGTTACAATGAGCAGTTCTTC. As protein: CASSASLAGYNEQFF.

This clone is judged medium-sized. The rearrangement uses TRBV6-5 and TRBJ1-5; tentative D call: TRBD1 (6 bases). The CDR3 is 13 amino acids. V lost 5 bases and J lost 4, with 9 bases in between. Per the germline V gene, CDR1 is MNHEY and CDR2 is SVGAGI. The CDR3 coding sequence is TGTGCCAGCAGTGGACAGCAAAATCAGCCCCAGCATTTT. This encodes CASSGQQNQPQHF.

The chain employs TRBV29-1 and TRBJ2-1; 7 bases fit TRBD1. CDR1 and CDR2 from the germline V gene are SQVTM and ANQGSEA. The V and J ends lost 3 bases and 8 bases, in that order; junction bases with no gene match: 7. The CDR3 spans 13 residues. The CDR3 sequence: CSVETDRLDEQFF. In nucleotides, the CDR3 is TGCAGCGTTGAGACGGACAGGCTCGATGAGCAGTTCTTC.

The chain employs TRBV27 and TRBJ2-2; 8 bases match TRBD1. The CDR3 length is 16 residues. Germline assignment: CDR1 MNHEY and CDR2 SMNVEV (reference sequence). The V and J ends lost 0 bases and 3 bases, in that order; junction bases with no gene match: 3. This chain's CDR3 is CASSLSRTGYTGELFF. For the CDR3, the DNA is TGTGCCAGCAGTTTATCTCGGACAGGGTACACCGGGGAGCTGTTTTTT.

The rearrangement joins TRBV5-6 to TRBJ1-4; possible D gene TRBD1, 5 bases. Trimming stripped 0 bases from V and 12 bases from J, with 15 bases between. CDR3 length: 14 amino acids. Germline CDR1 is SGHDT and CDR2 is YYEEEE. The CDR3 DNA sequence: TGTGCCAGCAGCTTGGAGGGTCCTCCGGGGGAACTGTTTTTT. Protein: CASSLEGPPGELFF.

CDR3 loop: CASSPLLAAQETQYF. In nucleotides, the CDR3 is TGTGCCAGCTCACCTCTACTAGCGGCTCAAGAGACCCAGTACTTC. The rearrangement joins TRBV18 to TRBJ2-5; 8 nucleotides match TRBD2. Germline V gene lookup returns CDR1 KGHSH and CDR2 LQKENI. J was trimmed by 2 bases and V by 3 bases; bases with no gene match: 5. This CDR3 comprises 15 residues.

V is TRBV7-2 and J is TRBJ2-7; tentative D call: TRBD2 (5 bases). CDR3 length: 15 amino acids. The germline V and J ends were trimmed by 5 bases and 0 bases, with 14 bases remaining between them. CDR1 and CDR2 (germline): SGHTA, FQGNSA. The CDR3 sequence is CASSPMGSSSYEQYF. The DNA for the CDR3 is TGTGCCAGCAGCCCTATGGGGAGCAGCTCCTACGAGCAGTACTTC. The variable domain in full, with the rest retrieved from reference TRBV7-2 and TRBJ2-7, is GAGVSQSPSNKVTEKGKDVELRCDPISGHTALYWYRQSLGQGLEFLIYFQGNSAPDKSGLPSDRFSAERTGGSVSTLTIQRTQQEDSAVYLCASSPMGSSSYEQYFGPGTRLTVT.

This clone was observed a few times. The rearrangement joins TRBV6-1 to TRBJ1-1; 7 bases are shared with TRBD1. CDR1 and CDR2 from the germline V gene are MNHNS and SASEGT. The V gene end was trimmed by 2 bases and the J gene end by 8 bases; junction bases not matched to a gene: 8. This CDR3 spans 14 amino acids. The CDR3 spells CASSELGGGQEAFF. CDR3 in DNA: TGTGCCAGCAGTGAATTAGGGGGGGGACAGGAAGCTTTCTTT.